The next 20 T cell receptor beta chains were all read from a single sample in a study of T-cell memory formation after mild COVID-19. TCRdb re-called the 5' RACE reads through MiXCR, storing one row per CDR3 protein. The sample holds around 370,000 distinct CDR3 sequences; over 20% are singletons and the top ten take under 15%. The sequencing input was PBMCs or a T cell subset sorted from them (not recorded which). The receptors derive from an adult woman who had mild COVID-19 (a few samples of this study predate the infection). Cell type and time point are not known.

The chain joins TRBV29-1 to TRBJ1-1; a weak D match, TRBD1 (5 bases). This CDR3 is 11 amino acids long. V shed 5 bases and J shed 11 bases, with 15 bases lying between them. Germline V gives CDR1 SQVTM, CDR2 ANQGSEA. The CDR3 sequence: CSVPRGDVAFF. The DNA for the CDR3 is TGCAGCGTTCCCAGAGGGGATGTGGCTTTCTTT.

The rearrangement joins TRBV27 to TRBJ2-1, with D possibly matching TRBD1 (5 bases). Per germline, CDR1 MNHEY and CDR2 SMNVEV (reference sequence). Between the trimmed V and J ends, which lost 2 bases and 0 bases, there was a span of 11 bases. The CDR3 is 16 residues long. CDR3 in DNA: TGTGCCAGCAGTTTACAGGGCGGCCTCTCCTACAATGAGCAGTTCTTC. Protein: CASSLQGGLSYNEQFF.

V gene TRBV7-9 combines with J gene TRBJ2-7, with TRBD1 identical over 10 bases. The germline V gene has CDR1 SEHNR and CDR2 FQNEAQ (reference sequence). The CDR3 is 15 residues long. Trimming removed 5 bases from V and 2 bases from J; junction bases left unmatched: 6. The CDR3 nucleotides read TGTGCCAGCAGCCGGGGACAGGGGAATGCCTACGAGCAGTACTTC. It specifies CASSRGQGNAYEQYF.

The rearrangement uses TRBV20-1 and TRBJ2-3; no firm D call. V lost 3 bases, J lost 0 bases, and 7 bases lay in between. Germline V gene data show CDR1 as DFQATT and CDR2 as SNEGSKA (reference sequence). The CDR3 extends over 13 amino acids. Here the CDR3 DNA reads TGCAGTGCTAGTTCGCCTAGCACAGATACGCAGTATTTT. It specifies CSASSPSTDTQYF.

This clonotype has more than one count but fewer than ten. The rearrangement links TRBV29-1 to TRBJ2-1; 10 positions agree with TRBD1. The CDR3 has 13 amino acids. Germline lookup yields CDR1 SQVTM and CDR2 ANQGSEA. With V trimmed by 5 bases and J by 8 bases, 6 bases remained unmatched. CDR3 DNA sequence: TGCAGCGTTATCGACAGGGGGCGCGATGAGCAGTTCTTC. Protein sequence: CSVIDRGRDEQFF.

CDR3 bases: TGTGCCACCACCGGACAGGGTGGTTTTGAAGCTTTCTTT. It encodes CATTGQGGFEAFF. The rearrangement uses TRBV10-3 and TRBJ1-1; the match to TRBD1 covers 8 bases. CDR3 length: 13 amino acids. The J segment lost 7 bases and the V segment lost 10 bases, leaving 11 bases of the junction unmatched. Germline CDR1 and CDR2: ENHRY and SYGVKD.

This clonotype was seen a single time. This rearrangement joins TRBV4-2 to TRBJ2-1; 9 bases map to TRBD2. Germline assignment: CDR1 LGHNA and CDR2 YNFKEQ. V shed 2 bases, J shed 4 bases, and the junction held 6 bases outside the gene matches. This CDR3 has 16 residues. DNA for the CDR3: TGTGCCAGCAGCCAATCAAGCGGGGGGTTTTACAATGAGCAGTTCTTC. Translated, it gives CASSQSSGGFYNEQFF.

This clonotype was recorded a few times. V and J are TRBV7-8 and TRBJ1-1; D gene uncertain. The germline CDR1 and CDR2 sequences are SGHVS and FQNEAQ. V lost 4 bases and J lost 11, with 8 bases in between. The CDR3 runs to 10 residues. The CDR3 DNA reads as TGTGCCAGCAGCTCGAGGAAGGCTTTCTTT. Translation gives CASSSRKAFF. Using reference TRBV7-8 and TRBJ1-1 for the parts outside the CDR3, the full variable domain is GAGVSQSPRYKVAKRGQDVALRCDPISGHVSLFWYQQALGQGPEFLTYFQNEAQLDKSGLPSDRFFAERPEGSVSTLKIQRTQQEDSAVYLCASSSRKAFFGQGTRLTVV.

The chain is built from TRBV5-8 and TRBJ2-3, with 11 positions matching TRBD2. Germline CDR1 and CDR2: SGHTS and YDEGEE. The V segment lost 3 bases and the J segment 2 bases; nucleotides outside the gene matches: 5. The CDR3 is 16 residues long. The chain's CDR3 is CASSSGTSGYTDTQYF. The CDR3 DNA is TGTGCCAGCAGCTCCGGGACTAGCGGCTACACAGATACGCAGTATTTT.

This clonotype was seen only a few times. The chain combines TRBV29-1 with TRBJ1-2; D is uncertain. V lost 5 bases to trimming and J lost 4 bases, with 5 bases between them. CDR1 and CDR2 (germline): SQVTM, ANQGSEA. The CDR3 spans 10 residues. CDR3 residues: CSVQSYGYTF. Here the CDR3 DNA reads TGCAGCGTTCAAAGCTATGGCTACACCTTC.

This clonotype has just a few counts. At one boundary the junction diverges from the germline segment, which might be a read error. The rearrangement uses TRBV5-1 and TRBJ2-3; 8 bases map to TRBD2. The CDR3 runs 17 residues. CDR1 and CDR2 (germline): SGHRS, YFSETQ. The DNA for the CDR3 is TGCGCCAGCACCTTGGGGAGCGGGGGAGCTAGCACAGATACGCAGTATTTT. Translation: CASTLGSGGASTDTQYF. Together with reference TRBV5-1 and TRBJ2-3, the CDR3 gives the full variable domain: KAGVTQTPRYLIKTRGQQVTLSCSPISGHRSVSWYQQTPGQGLQFLFEYFSETQRNKGNFPGRFSGRQFSNSRSEMNVSTLELGDSALYLCASTLGSGGASTDTQYFGPGTRLTVL.

This clonotype was seen more than once but under ten times. The rearrangement joins TRBV12-3 or TRBV12-4 to TRBJ2-5, with TRBD2 matching over 7 bases. Trimming took 5 bases from V and 1 from J; bases not matched to a gene: 10. The CDR3 runs 16 residues. In DNA form, the CDR3 reads TGTGCCAGCAGTCTAGACTTCGGACTAGGCCAAGAGACCCAGTACTTC. The encoded protein is CASSLDFGLGQETQYF.

The chain has TRBV5-5 and TRBJ1-1, with a weak D call TRBD1 (5 bases). This CDR3 contains 16 residues. The V end lost 4 bases, the J end lost 0 bases, and 16 bases lay between the germline ends. Germline lookup yields CDR1 SGHKS and CDR2 YYEKEE (reference sequence). DNA for the CDR3: TGTGCCAGCAGCCAGGCTCCGCGGACATTGAACACTGAAGCTTTCTTT. As protein: CASSQAPRTLNTEAFF.

This rearrangement joins TRBV4-1 to TRBJ1-5; D ambiguous. Germline V lookup: CDR1 MGHRA, CDR2 YSYEKL. V shed 1 base and J shed 2 bases, with 15 bases lying between them. CDR3 length: 17 residues. The chain's CDR3 is CASSQVKAGIGNQPQHF. CDR3 bases: TGCGCCAGCAGCCAAGTTAAGGCCGGGATTGGCAATCAGCCCCAGCATTTT.

This clonotype was recorded a few times. V is TRBV30 and J is TRBJ2-3; D not certain. V lost 4 bases to trimming and J lost 5 bases, with 13 bases between them. This CDR3 comprises 13 residues. CDR1 is GTSNPN and CDR2 is SVGIG in the germline V gene (reference sequence). CDR3 amino acids: CAWNRQPRDTQYF. DNA of the CDR3: TGTGCCTGGAACCGGCAGCCGAGAGATACGCAGTATTTT.

This clonotype was picked up a small number of times. The rearrangement uses TRBV5-1 and TRBJ1-5; TRBD1 might be the D (5 bases). V dropped 0 bases and J dropped 6 bases, with 16 bases sitting between them. Germline CDR1 reads SGHRS; CDR2 reads YFSETQ. The CDR3 is 16 residues long. In nucleotides, the CDR3 is TGCGCCAGCAGCTTGGCTCGGCGGAGGGGCGGTCAGCCCCAGCATTTT. Its protein is CASSLARRRGGQPQHF. The variable domain in full, completed from reference TRBV5-1 and TRBJ1-5, reads KAGVTQTPRYLIKTRGQQVTLSCSPISGHRSVSWYQQTPGQGLQFLFEYFSETQRNKGNFPGRFSGRQFSNSRSEMNVSTLELGDSALYLCASSLARRRGGQPQHFGDGTRLSIL.

V usage is TRBV4-2 and J usage is TRBJ2-1, with 7 positions matching TRBD2. Per the germline V gene, CDR1 is LGHNA and CDR2 is YNFKEQ. V shed 1 base, J shed 6 bases, and the junction held 6 bases outside the gene matches. The length of the CDR3 is 15 residues. CDR3 DNA sequence: TGTGCCAGCAGCCAAGGGCGGGAGCTGGGCAATGAGCAGTTCTTC. Its translation is CASSQGRELGNEQFF.

The chain joins TRBV28 to TRBJ2-7, with D perhaps TRBD1 or TRBD2 (5 bases each). The CDR3 sequence is 15 residues long. CDR1 and CDR2 (germline): MDHEN, SYDVKM. Between the trimmed V and J ends, which lost 6 bases and 7 bases, there was a span of 22 bases. CDR3 in DNA: TGTGCCAGCAGGGACGGGGCCGGGATACAGCCGGAGCAGTACTTC. It is translated as CASRDGAGIQPEQYF.

This clonotype was seen only a few times. This chain joins TRBV29-1 and TRBJ1-1; D uncertain. Germline V gene lookup returns CDR1 SQVTM and CDR2 ANQGSEA. The V gene lost 7 bases and the J gene lost 2 bases, with 14 bases spanning the gap. The CDR3 covers 13 residues. CDR3 amino acids: CSGSGQENTEAFF. Written as DNA, the CDR3 is TGCAGCGGCTCCGGTCAAGAAAACACTGAAGCTTTCTTT.

This clonotype has more than one count but fewer than ten. At one boundary the junction diverges from the germline segment, which might be a read error. The gene calls are TRBV20-1 and TRBJ1-5; D remains ambiguous. The CDR3 is made up of 10 amino acids. The germline CDR1 and CDR2 sequences are DFQATT and SNEGSKA (reference sequence). Here the CDR3 reads CSASDQPQHF. As DNA, the CDR3 is TGCAGTGCTAGCGATCAGCCCCAGCATTTT.